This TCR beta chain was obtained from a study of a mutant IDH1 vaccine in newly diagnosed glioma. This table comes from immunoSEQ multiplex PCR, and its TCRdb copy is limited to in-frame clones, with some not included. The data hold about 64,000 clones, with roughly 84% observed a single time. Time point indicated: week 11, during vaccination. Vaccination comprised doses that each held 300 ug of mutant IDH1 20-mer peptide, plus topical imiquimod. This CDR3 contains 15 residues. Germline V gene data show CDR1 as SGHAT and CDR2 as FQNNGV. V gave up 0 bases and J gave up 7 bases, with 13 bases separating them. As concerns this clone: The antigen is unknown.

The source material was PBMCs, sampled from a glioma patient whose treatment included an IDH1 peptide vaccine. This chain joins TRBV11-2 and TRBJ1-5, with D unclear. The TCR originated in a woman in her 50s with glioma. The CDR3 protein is CASSLDGGVGQPQHF. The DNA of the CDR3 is TGTGCCAGCAGCTTAGATGGTGGGGTAGGGCAGCCCCAGCATTTT.